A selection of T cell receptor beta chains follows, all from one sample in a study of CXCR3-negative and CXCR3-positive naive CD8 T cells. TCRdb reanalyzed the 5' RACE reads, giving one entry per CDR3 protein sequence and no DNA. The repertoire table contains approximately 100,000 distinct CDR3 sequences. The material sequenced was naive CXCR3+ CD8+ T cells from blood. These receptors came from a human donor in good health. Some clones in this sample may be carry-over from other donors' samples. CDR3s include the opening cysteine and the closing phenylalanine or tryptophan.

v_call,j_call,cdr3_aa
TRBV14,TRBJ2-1,CASSQDPRWTGYYNEQFF
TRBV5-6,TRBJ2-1,CASSPMDRVSYNEQFF
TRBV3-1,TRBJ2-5,CASSQFLYAGEQETQYF
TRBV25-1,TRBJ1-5,CASSEGSYNQPQHF
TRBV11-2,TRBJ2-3,CASSPLNLGTDTQYF
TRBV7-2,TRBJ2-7,CASSLGGYSSSYEQYF
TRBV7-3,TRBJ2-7,CASSLGGIGYEQYF
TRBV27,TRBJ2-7,CASSLTAIYEQYF
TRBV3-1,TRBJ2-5,CASSQENQETQYF
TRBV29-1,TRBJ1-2,CSAGAGAGYGYTF
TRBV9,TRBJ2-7,CASSPLDLAYEQYF
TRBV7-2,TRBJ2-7,CASSQQLGQYF
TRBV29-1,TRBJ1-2,CSVMGIGRDGYTF
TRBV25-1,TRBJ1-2,CASSDSGGPANYGYTF
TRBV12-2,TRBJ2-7,CASRLKREPSYEQYF
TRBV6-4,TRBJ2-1,CASSDFSGNEQFF
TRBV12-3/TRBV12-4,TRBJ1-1,CASSLNILPGQGHGIEPFF
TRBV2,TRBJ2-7,CASNPPRQGAREQYF
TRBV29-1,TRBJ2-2,CSVAVQTANTGELFF
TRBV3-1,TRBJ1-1,CASSQGGGQLNTEAFF
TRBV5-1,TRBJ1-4,CASSLGMDTGNEKLFF
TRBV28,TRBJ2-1,CASSLGREGEQFF
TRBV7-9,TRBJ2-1,CASSLVQGVYNEQFF
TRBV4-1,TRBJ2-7,CASSQVYGSYEQYF
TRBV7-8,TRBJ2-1,CASSFSERRDSVVAYNEQFF
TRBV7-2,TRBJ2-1,CASSLGPGWNEQFF
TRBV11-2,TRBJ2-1,CASSFFREGEQFF
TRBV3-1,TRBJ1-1,CASSPLGQSHGGTEAFF
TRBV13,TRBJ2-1,CASSPPREGDSYNEQFF
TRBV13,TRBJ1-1,CASSPPGEHTEAFF
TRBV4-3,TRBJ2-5,CASSQVLVEYQETQYF
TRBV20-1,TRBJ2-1,CSANVPVYNEQFF
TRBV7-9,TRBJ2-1,CASSLTTRSDEQFF
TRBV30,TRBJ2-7,CAWRALAGPHYEQYF
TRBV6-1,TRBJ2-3,CASSPVIEGARTDTQYF
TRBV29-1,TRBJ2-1,CSVEVAGDSGAGYNEQFF
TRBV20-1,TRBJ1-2,CSAYGDGGTNYGYTF
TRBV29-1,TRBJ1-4,CSVGYRVEDEKLFF
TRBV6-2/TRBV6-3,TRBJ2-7,CASSSNGLAGVAGEQYF
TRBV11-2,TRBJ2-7,CASSPGFSPYEQYF
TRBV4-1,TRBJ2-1,CASSQEDRVIEQLF
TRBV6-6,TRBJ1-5,CASRRDSGSNQPQHF